These T cell receptor beta chains were read from a single sample in a study of blood T cell repertoires in COVID-19. Method: immunoSEQ multiplex PCR; TCRdb's copy keeps in-frame clones and lacks some. The sample records over 200,000 clones, around four fifths being singletons. The specimen was peripheral blood. The receptors originated from a woman aged 45-59 years with acute or convalescent COVID-19. Both conserved end residues are part of each CDR3. A D gene is named only where the DNA matches it firmly. A clone size is listed for some rows: how often the clone was seen (once, few, many), or a class if it is expanded.

v_gene: TRBV15
d_gene: TRBD2
j_gene: TRBJ2-5
abundance: -
CDR3nt: TGTGCCACCAGCACCTATAGGGGGGGACTAGCGGGTGGAGAGACCCAGTACTTC
CDR3aa: CATSTYRGGLAGGETQYF

v_gene: TRBV2
d_gene: TRBD1
j_gene: TRBJ1-2
abundance: -
CDR3nt: TGTGCCAGCAGTCAGGGGGCGAAAGGGCAGGACTATGGCTACACCTTC
CDR3aa: CASSQGAKGQDYGYTF

v_gene: TRBV6-6
d_gene: -
j_gene: TRBJ1-1
abundance: -
CDR3nt: TGTGCCAGCAGGCCCAGGGGCCAAGGGACTGAAGCTTTCTTT
CDR3aa: CASRPRGQGTEAFF

v_gene: TRBV19
d_gene: -
j_gene: TRBJ1-1
abundance: -
CDR3nt: TGTGCCAGTAGTATAGGTCCCGGGAAGGACACTGAAGCTTTCTTT
CDR3aa: CASSIGPGKDTEAFF

v_gene: TRBV12-5
d_gene: TRBD1
j_gene: TRBJ2-5
abundance: -
CDR3nt: TGTGCTAGTGCCTCAAACCGGGACAGAGAAGAGACCCAGTACTTC
CDR3aa: CASASNRDREETQYF

v_gene: TRBV24-1
d_gene: -
j_gene: TRBJ2-1
abundance: -
CDR3nt: TGTGCCACCAGTACCCGGTTCGGTGAGCAGTTCTTC
CDR3aa: CATSTRFGEQFF

v_gene: TRBV5-1
d_gene: -
j_gene: TRBJ2-1
abundance: -
CDR3nt: TGCGCCAGCAGCTTCGGCGGGGAGCATCGAAATGAGCAGTTCTTC
CDR3aa: CASSFGGEHRNEQFF

v_gene: TRBV5-1
d_gene: -
j_gene: TRBJ1-3
abundance: -
CDR3nt: TGCGCCAGCAGCTCGGGACACTCTGGAAACACCATATATTTT
CDR3aa: CASSSGHSGNTIYF

v_gene: TRBV27
d_gene: -
j_gene: TRBJ2-3
abundance: -
CDR3nt: TGTGCCAGCAGTCCTGGACTATTCACAGATACGCAGTATTTT
CDR3aa: CASSPGLFTDTQYF

v_gene: TRBV6-5
d_gene: -
j_gene: TRBJ1-2
abundance: -
CDR3nt: TGTGCCAGCAGTACAGGGATCGGCTACACCTTC
CDR3aa: CASSTGIGYTF

v_gene: TRBV28
d_gene: TRBD1
j_gene: TRBJ1-2
abundance: once
CDR3nt: TGTGCCAGCAGCCATGGGACAGGGGTCTTGTACGGCTACACCTTC
CDR3aa: CASSHGTGVLYGYTF

v_gene: TRBV30
d_gene: -
j_gene: TRBJ2-1
abundance: -
CDR3nt: TGTGCCTGGAGTTCAGTGGGCCAGCAGTTCTTC
CDR3aa: CAWSSVGQQFF

v_gene: TRBV5-4
d_gene: -
j_gene: TRBJ1-1
abundance: -
CDR3nt: TGTGCCAGCAGCTTGGACCTCACAGTGAACACTGAAGCTTTCTTT
CDR3aa: CASSLDLTVNTEAFF

v_gene: TRBV7-2
d_gene: -
j_gene: TRBJ2-1
abundance: -
CDR3nt: TGTGCCAGCAGCTATAGCTACAATGAGCAGTTCTTC
CDR3aa: CASSYSYNEQFF